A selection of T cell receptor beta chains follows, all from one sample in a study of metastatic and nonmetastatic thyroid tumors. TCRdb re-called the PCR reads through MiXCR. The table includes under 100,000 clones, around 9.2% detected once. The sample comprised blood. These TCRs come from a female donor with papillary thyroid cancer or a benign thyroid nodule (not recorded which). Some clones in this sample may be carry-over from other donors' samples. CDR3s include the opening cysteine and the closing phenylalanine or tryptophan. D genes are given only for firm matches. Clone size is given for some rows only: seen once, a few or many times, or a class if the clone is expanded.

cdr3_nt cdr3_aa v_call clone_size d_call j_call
TGTGCCAGCAGCCTGGACAGGGGGAATCAGCCCCAGCATTTT CASSLDRGNQPQHF TRBV4-2 many TRBD1 TRBJ1-5
TGCGCCAGCAGCTTGGTTAGCGGGGGGGCCTCCTACAATGAGCAGTTCTTC CASSLVSGGASYNEQFF TRBV5-1 many TRBD2 TRBJ2-1
TGTGCCAGCAGTTACTCGAGTCCTAGCGGGGGTTCATATGAGCAGTTCTTC CASSYSSPSGGSYEQFF TRBV6-5 many TRBD2 TRBJ2-1
TGTGCCAGCAGCTTAGAGGGCAGCAAAGAGACCCAGTACTTC CASSLEGSKETQYF TRBV7-6 many - TRBJ2-5
TGTGCCAGCAGCCAAGTAGGACTAGCGACCAAACCCGGGGAGCTGTTTTTT CASSQVGLATKPGELFF TRBV3-1 many TRBD2 TRBJ2-2
TGTGCCAGCAGTGCAACGGAGGGGAGGCGGGGGACCCAGTACTTC CASSATEGRRGTQYF TRBV6-1 many - TRBJ2-5
TGTGCCAGCACCCGTGGGGGGTATAACGAGCAGTACTTC CASTRGGYNEQYF TRBV6-1 many - TRBJ2-7
TGTGCCAGCAGTGGGCTAGCGGGGGGAATTGAGACCCAGTACTTC CASSGLAGGIETQYF TRBV2 few TRBD2 TRBJ2-5
TGCAGTGCTAGAGGCGGGGGCAATGAGCAGTTCTTC CSARGGGNEQFF TRBV20-1 many TRBD2 TRBJ2-1
TGTGCCAGCTCACCGTCGGACAGGGGGTGGTATGGCTACACCTTC CASSPSDRGWYGYTF TRBV18 many TRBD1 TRBJ1-2
TGTGCCAGCAGCAGGGACACTGAAGCTTTCTTT CASSRDTEAFF TRBV7-2 many - TRBJ1-1
TGTGCCAGCAGCTTGAGAGTAAGCAATCAGCCCCAGCATTTT CASSLRVSNQPQHF TRBV7-8 many - TRBJ1-5
TGTGCCAGCAGTGATTACTTCTACGAGCAGTACTTC CASSDYFYEQYF TRBV2 many - TRBJ2-7
TGTGCCAGTAGTATACAGTGGCAAGAGACCCAGTACTTC CASSIQWQETQYF TRBV19 many - TRBJ2-5
TGCGCCAGCAGCCTACAGCCTAGCGGGGGATGGACAGATACGCAGTATTTT CASSLQPSGGWTDTQYF TRBV5-1 many TRBD2 TRBJ2-3
TGTGCCAGCAGTTTGGGCGGTTCGAACACCGGGGAGCTGTTTTTT CASSLGGSNTGELFF TRBV12-3/TRBV12-4 many - TRBJ2-2
TGTGCCAGCAAAAGGGGGGGCCTAGCGGGGGCTGGCGGGGAGCTGTTTTTT CASKRGGLAGAGGELFF TRBV6-1 many TRBD2 TRBJ2-2
TGCAGTGCTAGTGGAGGGTATTATGGCTACACCTTC CSASGGYYGYTF TRBV20-1 - - TRBJ1-2
TGTGCCAGCAGCTCCTTTACAGTGAACACTGAAGCTTTCTTT CASSSFTVNTEAFF TRBV7-3 - - TRBJ1-1
TGTGCCAGCAGTTTTATTCACTACGAGCAGTACTTC CASSFIHYEQYF TRBV12-3/TRBV12-4 many - TRBJ2-7
TGTGCCAGCAGGACTGGGACGGTCCAGGACGAGCAGTACTTC CASRTGTVQDEQYF TRBV6-1 many - TRBJ2-7
TGCGCCAGCAGTGAGAACAGGGAGGGAATCAATGGCTACACCTTC CASSENREGINGYTF TRBV10-1 many - TRBJ1-2
TGTGCCAGCAGGCGACAGGGAGTTAGCACAGATACGCAGTATTTT CASRRQGVSTDTQYF TRBV12-3/TRBV12-4 - TRBD1 TRBJ2-3
TGTGCCAGCAGCCGCCGGGACAGGGGGCCCGGGGCCAACGTCCTGACTTTC CASSRRDRGPGANVLTF TRBV6-1 many TRBD1 TRBJ2-6
TGTGCCAGCAGGGCCCAGGGGTTGGATGAGCAGTTCTTC CASRAQGLDEQFF TRBV7-9 many - TRBJ2-1
TGTGCTAGCATTTACAGAGGGGAAGCTTCACCCCTCCACTTT CASIYRGEASPLHF TRBV6-2/TRBV6-3 - - TRBJ1-6
TGTGCCAGTAGTATAGGGGAGTTTGGGACAGACCGCGGGCCCCAGCATTTT CASSIGEFGTDRGPQHF TRBV19 many TRBD1 TRBJ1-5
TGCGCCAGCAGCCAACGGGACAGATTGACCGGGGAGCTGTTTTTT CASSQRDRLTGELFF TRBV4-1 many TRBD1 TRBJ2-2
TGTGCCAGCAGCCCCGGGACACTAAGCACAGATACGCAGTATTTT CASSPGTLSTDTQYF TRBV9 many - TRBJ2-3
TGCAGTGCTAGAGATGGGGGTGGGAACACTGAAGCTTTCTTT CSARDGGGNTEAFF TRBV20-1 many - TRBJ1-1
TGTGCCAGCAGCTTGGACAGGGGGAGAGGAGGCTACACCTTC CASSLDRGRGGYTF TRBV5-6 many TRBD1 TRBJ1-2
TGTGCCAGCAGTTCCTTTTGGGGACGTTTTGCTGGCACCGGGGAGCTGTTTTTT CASSSFWGRFAGTGELFF TRBV6-5 few - TRBJ2-2
TGTGCCAGTAGTATAGGGCCGGGAGGTTCCTATAATTCACCCCTCCACTTT CASSIGPGGSYNSPLHF TRBV19 - - TRBJ1-6
TGTGCCAGCAGCTCAGACAATGAGCAGTTCTTC CASSSDNEQFF TRBV9 many - TRBJ2-1
TGTGCCAGCACCCGTAGGGGGTCTGGGGCCAACGTCCTGACTTTC CASTRRGSGANVLTF TRBV9 many - TRBJ2-6
TGTGCCAGCATGGGAGGGAATGAAAAACTGTTTTTT CASMGGNEKLFF TRBV2 many - TRBJ1-4
TGCAGTGCGACTTCTGGCGGGGGAGATACGCAGTATTTT CSATSGGGDTQYF TRBV20-1 many TRBD2 TRBJ2-3
TGTGCCAGCAGTTTTGGAGGAGGCGCTACGACCGTGGAGCTGTTTTTT CASSFGGGATTVELFF TRBV12-3/TRBV12-4 - - TRBJ2-2
TGTGCCAGCAGCTTTCTTCTTAAGGATCTCGTAAACTATGGCTACACCTTC CASSFLLKDLVNYGYTF TRBV12-1 few - TRBJ1-2
TGTGCCAGCAGTGATGGGAACCCCACAGATACGCAGTATTTT CASSDGNPTDTQYF TRBV6-4 many - TRBJ2-3
TGTGCCAGCAGCTTACTACAGCAAGCCCCCGATACGCAGTATTTT CASSLLQQAPDTQYF TRBV11-2 - - TRBJ2-3
TGTGCCATCCGGTCCGGGGACAGGTCTTCCTACGAGCAGTACTTC CAIRSGDRSSYEQYF TRBV7-9 many TRBD1 TRBJ2-7